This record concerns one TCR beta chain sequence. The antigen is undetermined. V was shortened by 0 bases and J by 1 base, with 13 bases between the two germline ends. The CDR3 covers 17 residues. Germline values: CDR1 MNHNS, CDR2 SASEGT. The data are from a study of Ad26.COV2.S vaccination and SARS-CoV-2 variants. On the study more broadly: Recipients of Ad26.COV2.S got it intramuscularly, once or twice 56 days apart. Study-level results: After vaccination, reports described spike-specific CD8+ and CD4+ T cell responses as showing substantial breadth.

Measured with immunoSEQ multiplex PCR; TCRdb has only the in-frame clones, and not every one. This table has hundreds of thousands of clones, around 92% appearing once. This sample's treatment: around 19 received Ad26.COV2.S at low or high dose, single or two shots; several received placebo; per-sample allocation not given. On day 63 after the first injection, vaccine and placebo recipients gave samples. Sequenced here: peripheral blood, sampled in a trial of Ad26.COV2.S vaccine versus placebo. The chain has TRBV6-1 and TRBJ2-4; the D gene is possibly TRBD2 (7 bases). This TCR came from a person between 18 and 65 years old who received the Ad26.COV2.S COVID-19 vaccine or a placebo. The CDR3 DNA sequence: TGTGCCAGCAGTGAAGCTGGACTAGGGGGGGCCAAAAACATTCAGTACTTC. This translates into CASSEAGLGGAKNIQYF.